The 29 T cell receptor beta chains below come from one sample, sequenced in a study of blood T cell repertoires in COVID-19. Some clones are missing from TCRdb's copy, which holds only in-frame ones; the method was immunoSEQ multiplex PCR. The table shows 53,000 or so clones, with about 76% occurring only once. The sequenced material came from peripheral blood. The receptors derive from a man between 65 and 85 years old with active or convalescent COVID-19.

The chain employs TRBV29-1 and TRBJ1-2; D possibly corresponds to TRBD1 (6 bases). The length of the CDR3 is 12 residues. Germline V gives CDR1 SQVTM, CDR2 ANQGSEA. The V gene lost 3 bases and the J gene lost 8 bases, with 13 bases spanning the gap. This CDR3 is CSVESGAQGYTF. Here the CDR3 DNA reads TGCAGCGTTGAGTCAGGGGCGCAAGGCTACACCTTC.

This chain links TRBV12-3 or TRBV12-4 with TRBJ1-1; D is uncertain. The V end lost 5 bases, the J end lost 8 bases, and 12 bases lay between the germline ends. The CDR3 contains 12 residues. In DNA form, the CDR3 reads TGTGCCAGCAGTCCCAGCTGGGCCGAAGCTTTCTTT. The encoded protein is CASSPSWAEAFF.

The J gene is TRBJ2-3, the V gene TRBV4-3; D might be TRBD2 (6 bases). The V end lost 5 bases, the J end lost 1 base, and 13 bases lay between the germline ends. CDR1 and CDR2 (germline): LGHNA, YSLEER. The length of the CDR3 is 15 residues. CDR3 DNA sequence: TGCGCCAGCAGCTCAGGAGGAGGGGGCACAGATACGCAGTATTTT. Translating gives CASSSGGGGTDTQYF.

V and J are TRBV2 and TRBJ1-4; 7 nucleotides line up with TRBD1. This CDR3 region has 15 residues. V was pared by 5 bases and J by 4 bases, with 7 bases of the junction left unmatched. Germline values: CDR1 SNHLY, CDR2 FYNNEI. CDR3 DNA: TGTGCCAGCAGTAAGAGGGGGCAGGATAATGAAAAACTGTTTTTT. Encoded protein: CASSKRGQDNEKLFF.

This clone showed up just once. This sequence joins TRBV11-3 and TRBJ2-5; possible D gene TRBD1, 6 bases. Germline V gene data show CDR1 as SGHNT and CDR2 as YENEEA. The CDR3 is 14 residues long. Trimming left V 5 bases short and J 2 bases short, with 12 bases between. CDR3 sequence (DNA): TGTGCCAGCAGCCTCCACGGACAGCAAGAGACCCAGTACTTC. It is translated as CASSLHGQQETQYF.

The J gene is TRBJ1-5, the V gene TRBV15; D is undetermined. There are 14 residues in the CDR3. From germline, CDR1 is LNHNV and CDR2 YYDKDF (reference sequence). Trimming took off 3 bases at V and 0 bases at J, with 6 bases between the two ends. CDR3 amino acids: CATSSFYSNQPQHF. The CDR3 DNA is TGTGCCACCAGCAGTTTTTATAGCAATCAGCCCCAGCATTTT.

The chain combines TRBV29-1 with TRBJ2-1, with 9 positions matching TRBD2. This CDR3 is 16 amino acids long. J gave up 0 bases and V 0 bases, and 3 bases lay outside the gene matches. Germline V gives CDR1 SQVTM, CDR2 ANQGSEA. This CDR3 reads CSVEEGSGSSYNEQFF. The DNA of the CDR3 is TGCAGCGTTGAAGAGGGTAGCGGGAGCTCCTACAATGAGCAGTTCTTC.

This clone occurred once. The V call is TRBV6-5, the J call TRBJ1-6; D perhaps matches TRBD1 (6 bases). V was trimmed by 4 bases and J by 0 bases, leaving 7 bases between them. The CDR3 is made up of 15 amino acids. Germline V gene data show CDR1 as MNHEY and CDR2 as SVGAGI. The CDR3 sequence: CASSWGLSYNSPLHF. CDR3 bases: TGTGCCAGCAGTTGGGGGCTCTCCTATAATTCACCCCTCCACTTT.

The rearrangement uses TRBV30 and TRBJ2-1, with D tentatively TRBD1 (6 bases). Trimming pared 0 bases from V and 0 bases from J, leaving 6 bases between. Germline assignment: CDR1 GTSNPN and CDR2 SVGIG (reference sequence). This CDR3 contains 14 residues. The CDR3: CAWSVDSSYNEQFF. The CDR3 DNA is TGTGCCTGGAGTGTGGACAGCTCCTACAATGAGCAGTTCTTC.

The J gene is TRBJ2-3, the V gene TRBV21-1; the DNA was not compared with TRBD2, the D call given in the table. TRBV21-1 corresponds to a pseudogene. CDR3 length: 17 amino acids. CDR3 nucleotides: TGTGCCAGCAGCAAAGCGCTAAAGACTAGCGGCACAGATACGCAGTATTTT. Amino acids: CASSKALKTSGTDTQYF.

The chain carries TRBV2 and TRBJ2-3, with 8 bases aligning to TRBD2. Trimming removed 5 bases from V and 1 base from J; junction bases left unmatched: 5. This CDR3 comprises 15 residues. Germline V gives CDR1 SNHLY, CDR2 FYNNEI. The CDR3 spells CASSSQLAGTDTQYF. The CDR3 DNA is TGTGCCAGCAGTTCCCAACTAGCGGGCACAGATACGCAGTATTTT.

This chain connects TRBV6-5 to TRBJ2-5; D gene uncertain. This CDR3 contains 13 residues. Germline V gene data show CDR1 as MNHEY and CDR2 as SVGAGI. With 8 bases removed from V and 0 bases from J, the gap between germline ends came to 10 bases. CDR3: CASARVDQETQYF. The CDR3 nucleotides read TGTGCCAGCGCCCGGGTAGACCAAGAGACCCAGTACTTC.

The rearrangement links TRBV6-2 or TRBV6-3 to TRBJ1-2, with D perhaps matching TRBD1 (5 bases). Trimming removed 1 base from V and 5 bases from J, with 14 bases in between. Germline V lookup: CDR1 MNHEY, CDR2 SVGEGT. The CDR3 runs 15 residues. The CDR3 here is CASSYLMGRGYGYTF. The CDR3 nucleotides read TGTGCCAGCAGTTACTTGATGGGCCGGGGGTATGGCTACACCTTC.

This clone was seen only once. This chain connects TRBV7-3 to TRBJ2-7; TRBD2 matches at 11 bases. Germline lookup yields CDR1 SGHTA and CDR2 FQGTGA. V dropped 5 bases and J dropped 3; count of bases not matched to a gene: 3. CDR3 size: 14 residues. The CDR3 reads CASSLAGGLYEQYF. The CDR3, as DNA: TGTGCCAGCAGCCTAGCGGGGGGACTCTACGAGCAGTACTTC.

The chain carries TRBV7-2 and TRBJ2-3; 7 bases are shared with TRBD1. V shed 3 bases, J shed 2 bases, and the junction held 5 bases outside the gene matches. This CDR3 comprises 15 residues. Germline assignment: CDR1 SGHTA and CDR2 FQGNSA. As DNA, the CDR3 is TGTGCCAGCAGCTTGGGGACAGCGTCCACAGATACGCAGTATTTT. Translating gives CASSLGTASTDTQYF.

The V and J genes are TRBV29-1 and TRBJ2-4; no clear D. With 4 bases removed from V and 4 bases from J, the gap between germline ends came to 5 bases. This CDR3 is built from 11 residues. Germline V gene data show CDR1 as SQVTM and CDR2 as ANQGSEA. The CDR3 sequence: CSVGQKNIQYF. In DNA form, the CDR3 reads TGCAGCGTTGGGCAAAAAAACATTCAGTACTTC.

V and J are TRBV6-2 or TRBV6-3 and TRBJ1-4, with a tentative D call TRBD1 (5 bases). The germline V gene encodes CDR1 MNHEY and CDR2 SVGEGT. Trimming cost V 2 bases and J 8 bases, with 24 bases left between them. The CDR3 is 18 amino acids. DNA of the CDR3: TGTGCCAGCAGTTACCCCACCCGCGGCAGGGCGGGGAGGGAAAAACTGTTTTTT. As protein: CASSYPTRGRAGREKLFF.

The chain has TRBV6-5 and TRBJ1-1, with TRBD1 identical over 8 bases. This CDR3 has 13 amino acids. Germline V gene lookup returns CDR1 MNHEY and CDR2 SVGAGI. V lost 5 bases, J lost 5 bases, and 4 bases stayed unmatched. CDR3 amino acids: CASSRTGRTEAFF. CDR3 in DNA: TGTGCCAGCAGTAGGACAGGGAGGACTGAAGCTTTCTTT.

The V gene is TRBV27, the J gene TRBJ1-3; D is unclear. The germline V and J ends were trimmed by 4 bases and 2 bases, with 12 bases remaining between them. This CDR3 is built from 15 residues. Looked up from germline, CDR1 is MNHEY and CDR2 is SMNVEV (reference sequence). DNA of the CDR3: TGTGCCAGCAGTTCAGTTCCGAACGCTGGAAACACCATATATTTT. This gives the protein CASSSVPNAGNTIYF.

The V call is TRBV7-2, the J call TRBJ2-3; 13 bases line up with TRBD2. Germline V gene data show CDR1 as SGHTA and CDR2 as FQGNSA. The CDR3 is made up of 17 amino acids. The trim removed 5 bases at V and 1 base at J, leaving 6 bases unmatched. The CDR3: CASSQRTSGSGTDTQYF. The CDR3 nucleotides read TGTGCCAGCAGCCAAAGGACTAGCGGGAGTGGCACAGATACGCAGTATTTT.

CDR3 DNA sequence: TGTGCCAGCAAGCGGGGGGCAACCTACGAGCAGTACTTC. Protein: CASKRGATYEQYF. This sequence joins TRBV27 and TRBJ2-7; 9 bases fit TRBD2. CDR3 length: 13 residues. From germline, CDR1 is MNHEY and CDR2 SMNVEV (reference sequence). Trimming took 7 bases from V and 2 from J; bases not matched to a gene: 3.

V gene TRBV19 combines with J gene TRBJ1-2; 7 bases map to TRBD1. This CDR3 has 16 amino acids. V was pared by 3 bases and J by 2 bases, with 9 bases of the junction left unmatched. Germline values: CDR1 LNHDA, CDR2 SQIVND (reference sequence). The CDR3 sequence: CASSISPGQRNYGYTF. In DNA form, the CDR3 reads TGTGCCAGTAGTATCTCTCCGGGACAGAGGAACTATGGCTACACCTTC.

This clone appeared once. The V gene is TRBV11-1, the J gene TRBJ2-1; 7 bases fit TRBD1. This CDR3 region has 15 residues. Germline V gives CDR1 SGHAT, CDR2 FQDESV (reference sequence). The V and J ends lost 5 bases and 10 bases, in that order; junction bases with no gene match: 14. In DNA, the CDR3 is TGTGCCAGCAGCCAGGCCCTCTACAGGGGCGGAGAGCAGTTCTTC. It codes for CASSQALYRGGEQFF.

The rearrangement joins TRBV20-1 to TRBJ2-3; D uncertain. In germline, CDR1 is DFQATT, CDR2 SNEGSKA (reference sequence). Deletions cut 5 bases from V and 2 bases from J, with 5 bases between. The CDR3 runs 11 residues. The CDR3: CSAQYTDTQYF. The CDR3 bases are TGCAGTGCTCAGTACACAGATACGCAGTATTTT.

The chain uses TRBV10-2 and TRBJ2-5, with a possible D match to TRBD1 (6 bases). The CDR3 has 14 residues. The germline V gene encodes CDR1 WSHSY and CDR2 SAAADI. Between the trimmed V and J ends, which lost 2 bases and 1 base, there was a span of 8 bases. In DNA form, the CDR3 reads TGCGCCAGCAGTGAGACAGGGCTCCAAGAGACCCAGTACTTC. The encoded protein is CASSETGLQETQYF.

This rearrangement joins TRBV29-1 to TRBJ1-2, with TRBD1 identical over 7 bases. The CDR3 is 12 amino acids. V was pared by 6 bases and J by 5 bases, with 6 bases of the junction left unmatched. Germline V gene lookup returns CDR1 SQVTM and CDR2 ANQGSEA. CDR3 loop: CSVRTGGYGYTF. CDR3 sequence (DNA): TGCAGCGTCCGGACAGGAGGGTATGGCTACACCTTC.

The V call is TRBV7-2, the J call TRBJ1-5; D is unclear. V was pared by 1 base and J by 10 bases, with 11 bases between. The germline CDR1 and CDR2 sequences are SGHTA and FQGNSA. The CDR3 runs 13 residues. The CDR3 here is CASSLDSSSPQHF. In nucleotides, the CDR3 is TGTGCCAGCAGCTTAGACAGCTCCTCCCCCCAGCATTTT.

A single count supports this clone. In nucleotides, the CDR3 is TGTGCCAGTAGTTTTTCCCGGGGTAACACTGAAGCTTTCTTT. This translates into CASSFSRGNTEAFF. The gene calls are TRBV19 and TRBJ1-1; D gene uncertain. The CDR3 contains 14 residues. Trimming shortened V by 5 bases and J by 2 bases, and 12 bases separated the two germline ends. The germline gives CDR1 LNHDA, CDR2 SQIVND (reference sequence). Full variable domain (missing parts from reference TRBV19 and TRBJ1-1): DGGITQSPKYLFRKEGQNVTLSCEQNLNHDAMYWYRQDPGQGLRLIYYSQIVNDFQKGDIAEGYSVSREKKESFPLTVTSAQKNPTAFYLCASSFSRGNTEAFFGQGTRLTVV.

J is TRBJ1-2 and V is TRBV5-1; no clear D gene. Trimming cost V 2 bases and J 7 bases, with 12 bases left between them. CDR1 and CDR2 from the germline V gene are SGHRS and YFSETQ. The CDR3 runs 13 residues. In DNA, the CDR3 is TGCGCCAGCAGCTTACGGGGAGAGGGTGGCTACACCTTC. This codes for CASSLRGEGGYTF.